The 15 T cell receptor beta chains reported below all come from one sample, sequenced in a study of CD8 T cells in ankylosing spondylitis. TCRdb used MiXCR to reprocess the 5' RACE reads, holding one entry per CDR3 protein. This sample yields about 100,000 distinct CDR3 sequences, of which about 8.3% are seen a single time; approximately 9.7% belongs to the top ten. The material sequenced was blood, either unsorted or a sorted T cell fraction (not recorded which). These receptors came from a male donor with ankylosing spondylitis or in good health (not recorded which).

Regarding this clonotype: A read error may explain this, as a much larger clone is one base away. The genes are TRBV24-1 and TRBJ2-2; a possible D gene is TRBD2 (6 bases). Germline CDR1 KGHDR, CDR2 SFDVKD. CDR3 length: 14 residues. In DNA, the CDR3 is TGTGTCACCAGTGTGAATGGGGGGACCGGGGAGCTGTTTTTT. Protein product: CVTSVNGGTGELFF.

This clonotype showed up many times. The chain joins TRBV5-1 to TRBJ2-7, with D possibly TRBD1 on 5 matching bases. CDR3 length equals 14 residues. The V end was cut by 0 bases, the J end by 7 bases, with 14 bases between. Germline values: CDR1 SGHRS, CDR2 YFSETQ. CDR3 region: CASSLVSGNREQYF. In nucleotides, the CDR3 is TGCGCCAGCAGCTTGGTATCAGGGAATAGAGAGCAGTACTTC.

This clonotype has at least ten counts. The chain combines TRBV3-1 with TRBJ1-2, with 7 bases that match TRBD1. With V trimmed by 2 bases and J by 0 bases, 6 bases remained unmatched. The CDR3 is 16 amino acids. Germline CDR1 reads LGHDT; CDR2 reads YNNKEL (reference sequence). CDR3: CASSQPRDRSNYGYTF. The CDR3 nucleotides read TGTGCCAGCAGCCAACCCCGGGACAGATCTAACTATGGCTACACCTTC.

This rearrangement joins TRBV18 to TRBJ2-1, with 10 bases identical to TRBD2. CDR1 is KGHSH, CDR2 LQKENI, per germline. This CDR3 contains 15 residues. J was trimmed by 8 bases and V by 1 base; bases with no gene match: 5. CDR3 region: CASSPRSGREDEQFF. The CDR3 DNA follows: TGTGCCAGCTCACCACGCAGCGGGAGGGAGGATGAGCAGTTCTTC.

There are many counts of this clonotype. The J gene is TRBJ2-1, the V gene TRBV20-1; TRBD2 aligns across 9 bases. J lost 5 bases, V lost 6 bases, and 23 bases had no gene match. This CDR3 region has 19 residues. Germline V gives CDR1 DFQATT, CDR2 SNEGSKA (reference sequence). The DNA of the CDR3 is TGCAGTGCCCCGATAGGGGGAGCGGGAGGAGAAAGAGGGCACAATGAGCAGTTCTTC. This translates into CSAPIGGAGGERGHNEQFF.

A note on this clonotype: A much bigger clone sits one base away, suggesting this may be a read error. CDR3 amino acids: CTSSSAQETQYF. DNA of the CDR3: TGTACCAGCAGTTCAGCACAAGAGACCCAGTACTTC. V usage is TRBV27 and J usage is TRBJ2-5; D ambiguous. This CDR3 is 12 amino acids long. Germline CDR1 MNHEY, CDR2 SMNVEV (reference sequence).

Many counts were recorded for this clonotype. The chain carries TRBV20-1 and TRBJ1-2; the match to TRBD1 covers 7 bases. Looked up from germline, CDR1 is DFQATT and CDR2 is SNEGSKA (reference sequence). The CDR3 spans 15 residues. After removal of 0 bases from V and 0 bases from J, the junction contained 4 bases not matched to a gene. The CDR3 DNA reads as TGCAGTGCTAGAGATGAGGGGGCCCCTAACTATGGCTACACCTTC. Amino acid sequence: CSARDEGAPNYGYTF.

The sample holds many counts of this clonotype. The chain carries TRBV12-3 or TRBV12-4 and TRBJ2-5, with D unresolved. The CDR3 length is 13 residues. Deletions cut 3 bases from V and 2 bases from J, with 7 bases between. The CDR3, as DNA: TGTGCCAGCAGTTTTGGGCTGCAAGAGACCCAGTACTTC. It is translated as CASSFGLQETQYF.

This clonotype was detected many times. The chain has TRBV19 and TRBJ1-6; 8 bases are a match to TRBD1. The CDR3 sequence is 16 residues long. Germline CDR1 is LNHDA and CDR2 is SQIVND (reference sequence). Trimming took 5 bases from V and 7 from J; bases not matched to a gene: 10. The CDR3 sequence: CASSPSTGEGNSPLHF. The CDR3 DNA reads TGTGCCAGTAGTCCTTCGACAGGGGAAGGAAATTCACCCCTCCACTTT.

This clonotype was observed at least ten times. The chain has TRBV5-1 and TRBJ2-3; TRBD2 might be the D (5 bases). This CDR3 has 14 amino acids. Trimming shortened V by 0 bases and J by 1 base, and 6 bases separated the two germline ends. The germline V gene encodes CDR1 SGHRS and CDR2 YFSETQ. CDR3 nucleotide sequence: TGCGCCAGCAGCTTGGAGGGAGGCACAGATACGCAGTATTTT. It specifies CASSLEGGTDTQYF.

The chain is built from TRBV28 and TRBJ1-5; D is undetermined. The CDR3 spans 16 residues. Germline lookup yields CDR1 MDHEN and CDR2 SYDVKM. V was cut by 3 bases and J by 2 bases, with 14 bases left in between. DNA for the CDR3: TGTGCCAGCAGTTTGGTGATCGATTGGGGCAATCAGCCCCAGCATTTT. This codes for CASSLVIDWGNQPQHF.

This clonotype was detected many times. The chain links TRBV10-3 to TRBJ2-2; D may be TRBD2 (6 bases). Trimming shortened V by 6 bases and J by 4 bases, and 9 bases separated the two germline ends. Germline V lookup: CDR1 ENHRY, CDR2 SYGVKD. The CDR3 consists of 13 residues. Here the CDR3 reads CAIREGGTGELFF. The CDR3 nucleotides read TGTGCCATCAGGGAGGGAGGCACCGGGGAGCTGTTTTTT.

This clonotype has at least ten counts. The V call is TRBV5-1, the J call TRBJ1-6; no firm D call. The CDR3 is 12 amino acids. The germline V and J ends were trimmed by 4 bases and 9 bases, with 8 bases remaining between them. Germline V gene sequence: CDR1 SGHRS, CDR2 YFSETQ. The CDR3 region has the DNA TGCGCCAGCAGCCCGGAGAGTTCACCCCTCCACTTT. Its translation is CASSPESSPLHF.

This clonotype appeared a few times. The rearrangement links TRBV29-1 to TRBJ1-4, with D possibly being TRBD1 (5 bases). Germline V lookup: CDR1 SQVTM, CDR2 ANQGSEA. Trimming left V 3 bases short and J 6 bases short, with 14 bases between. The CDR3 extends over 14 amino acids. In DNA form, the CDR3 reads TGCAGCGTTGACGTGGGAGGAGGGGATGAAAAACTGTTTTTT. Protein sequence: CSVDVGGGDEKLFF.

This clonotype occurred many times. This chain connects TRBV10-3 to TRBJ1-1, with TRBD1 matching 9 bases. Germline loops: CDR1 ENHRY, CDR2 SYGVKD. There are 18 residues in the CDR3. The ends lost 4 bases at V and 4 bases at J; junction bases unmatched: 16. CDR3 sequence reads: CAISGTLNHRGLITEAFF. The DNA for the CDR3 is TGTGCCATCAGTGGGACCTTGAATCACAGGGGGCTGATCACTGAAGCTTTCTTT.